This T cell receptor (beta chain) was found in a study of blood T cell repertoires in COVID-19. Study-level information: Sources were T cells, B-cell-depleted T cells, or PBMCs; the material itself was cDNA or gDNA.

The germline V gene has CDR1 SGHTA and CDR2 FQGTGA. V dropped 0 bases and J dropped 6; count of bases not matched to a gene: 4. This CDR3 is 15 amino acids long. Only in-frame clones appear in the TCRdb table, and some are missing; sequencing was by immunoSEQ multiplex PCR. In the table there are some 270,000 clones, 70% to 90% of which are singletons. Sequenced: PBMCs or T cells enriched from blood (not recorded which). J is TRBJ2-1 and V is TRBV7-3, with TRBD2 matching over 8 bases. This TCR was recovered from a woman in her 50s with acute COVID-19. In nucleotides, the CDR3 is TGTGCCAGCAGCTTAACAGCGGGGGCCGCCAATGAGCAGTTCTTC. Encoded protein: CASSLTAGAANEQFF.